This T cell receptor (beta chain) was obtained from a study of CD8 T cells in Susac syndrome. Random hexamers were used to reverse transcribe an amount of 0.5 to 1 ug RNA. From the immunoSEQ multiplex PCR reads, TCRdb called clonotypes with MiXCR, one entry per CDR3 protein. The repertoire consists of around 300,000 distinct CDR3 sequences, with 65% to 90% occurring once and the leading ten covering around 0.2%. V trimming: 9 bases; J trimming: 1 base; junction bases outside the gene matches: 10. The CDR3 consists of 15 residues. The germline V gene has CDR1 SEHNR and CDR2 FQNEAQ (reference sequence).

Sequenced: CD8+ T cells from PBMCs. The TCR originated in a human donor with multiple sclerosis. The rearrangement uses TRBV7-9 and TRBJ2-7; TRBD1 aligns across 9 bases. The CDR3 spells CASTPWGTGSYEQYF. Written as DNA, the CDR3 is TGTGCCAGTACCCCATGGGGGACAGGGTCCTACGAGCAGTACTTC.